The T cell receptor (beta chain) described here comes from a study of cytomegalovirus exposure and HLA in healthy donors. V shed 0 bases and J 3 bases; nucleotides not matched to a gene: 3. The CDR3 sequence is 15 residues long. Looked up from germline, CDR1 is SGHRS and CDR2 is YFSETQ. Remarks on this clone: Its antigen remains unknown.

Study conclusions and caveats: TCR beta chain V- and J-gene trimming was linked, in a later analysis, to a missense variant in DCLRE1C. TRBV6-2, TRBV6-3 and other indistinguishable V segments were excluded.

PCR amplification relied on 60 Vbeta primers (plus 13 Jbeta primers). Sequencing used immunoSEQ multiplex PCR; TCRdb keeps in-frame clones, though not all of them. The sample has 50,000 to 75,000 clones. Sequenced sample: PBMCs. The sequence was collected from a woman aged 18-29 years in good health and CMV-seronegative. The rearrangement uses TRBV5-1 and TRBJ1-5, with TRBD1 matching over 7 bases. This CDR3 is CASSLGDSFNQPQHF. CDR3 nucleotide sequence: TGCGCCAGCAGCTTGGGGGACAGTTTCAATCAGCCCCAGCATTTT.